These 26 T cell receptor beta chains were sequenced from one sample in a study of blood T cells in healthy people across ages. Primed by a sample-barcoded 5' primer and a J-beta primer mix, a second PCR proceeded for 7 to 11 cycles. One entry per CDR3 protein results from TCRdb running MiXCR on the 5' RACE reads. This sample has roughly 700,000 distinct CDR3 sequences, with around 45% found just once. Sequencing was performed on blood. These receptors originate from a woman aged 55-69 years in good health.

This clonotype was observed a single time. The rearrangement joins TRBV24-1 to TRBJ2-7; unclear D gene. TRBJ2-5 matches the DNA end more closely, so the J call is doubtful. The germline CDR1 and CDR2 sequences are KGHDR and SFDVKD. This CDR3 comprises 13 residues. The CDR3 loop is CATSDGPRETQYF. In nucleotides, the CDR3 is TGTGCCACCAGTGATGGCCCCAGAGAGACCCAGTACTTC.

The chain uses TRBV20-1 and TRBJ2-5; TRBD1 matches at 10 bases. V shed 0 bases, J shed 4 bases, and the junction held 2 bases outside the gene matches. This CDR3 is built from 14 residues. Germline lookup yields CDR1 DFQATT and CDR2 SNEGSKA (reference sequence). Here the CDR3 DNA reads TGCAGTGCTAGAGAGGACAGGGGGGGAGAGACCCAGTACTTC. The encoded protein is CSAREDRGGETQYF.

Note on this clonotype: One junction end disagrees with the germline gene, perhaps due to a read error. The chain combines TRBV20-1 with TRBJ2-5; D uncertain. This CDR3 has 13 residues. Germline V gene data show CDR1 as DFQATT and CDR2 as SNEGSKA (reference sequence). CDR3 bases: TGCAGCGCTAGAAGGCCCGAGTCAGAGACCCAGTACTTC. Translation gives CSARRPESETQYF.

This clonotype was detected only a few times. V and J are TRBV5-5 and TRBJ1-2; no reliable D call. CDR1 is SGHKS and CDR2 is YYEKEE in the germline V gene (reference sequence). The CDR3 has 11 residues. V was clipped by 2 bases and J by 10 bases, with 9 bases between them. CDR3 loop: CASSFANVYTF. The DNA for the CDR3 is TGTGCCAGCAGCTTCGCAAACGTCTACACCTTC.

This clonotype showed up just a few times. This chain links TRBV2 with TRBJ1-2; maybe TRBD1 (5 bases). CDR3 length: 14 amino acids. Germline-derived CDR1 and CDR2 are SNHLY and FYNNEI. V was pared by 3 bases and J by 1 base, with 9 bases between. CDR3 DNA: TGTGCCAGCAGTGACAGGGCCCTTAACTATGGCTACACCTTC. It is translated as CASSDRALNYGYTF.

This chain uses TRBV6-2 or TRBV6-3 with TRBJ2-7; D gene uncertain. CDR3 length: 11 residues. Germline assignment: CDR1 MNHEY and CDR2 SVGEGT. V lost 2 bases and J 9 bases, leaving 8 bases between the germline ends. The DNA for the CDR3 is TGTGCCAGCAGTTACGAGGCCGGGCAGTACTTC. It encodes CASSYEAGQYF.

The J gene is TRBJ2-1, the V gene TRBV2; TRBD1 agrees at 9 bases. CDR3 length equals 15 residues. The germline V gene has CDR1 SNHLY and CDR2 FYNNEI. Unmatched junction bases numbered 2, after V lost 4 bases and J lost 1 base. The CDR3 loop is CASSAGQGSYNEQFF. CDR3 sequence (DNA): TGTGCCAGCAGTGCGGGACAGGGATCCTACAATGAGCAGTTCTTC.

This chain's CDR3 is CASSQDGQGFNYGYTF. In DNA form, the CDR3 reads TGCGCCAGCAGCCAAGACGGACAGGGGTTTAACTATGGCTACACCTTC. The genes are TRBV4-3 and TRBJ1-2, with TRBD1 identical over 9 bases. Germline-derived CDR1 and CDR2 are LGHNA and YSLEER. The CDR3 totals 16 residues. Trimming at V came to 0 bases and at J to 1 base, leaving 3 bases not matched to a gene.

Remarks on this clonotype: Given a much more abundant clone one base away, this may be a read error. The gene calls are TRBV20-1 and TRBJ2-7, with D possibly being TRBD1 (5 bases). Near its end, the DNA agrees better with TRBJ2-4, so the J call may be wrong. Germline lookup yields CDR1 DFQATT and CDR2 SNEGSKA (reference sequence). The length of the CDR3 is 14 residues. Written as DNA, the CDR3 is TGCAGTGCTAGGACAGAGAAGGACGGGAACATTCAGTACTTC. Translation: CSARTEKDGNIQYF.

This clonotype was counted only a few times. The chain recombines TRBV2 with TRBJ2-7; 7 bases agree with TRBD2. The trim removed 6 bases at V and 6 bases at J, leaving 8 bases unmatched. The CDR3 is made up of 13 amino acids. CDR1 is SNHLY and CDR2 is FYNNEI in the germline V gene. In DNA form, the CDR3 reads TGTGCCAGCAGCCCCGGGAGGTTAGCCGAGCAGTACTTC. Residues: CASSPGRLAEQYF.

The chain recombines TRBV5-1 with TRBJ2-1; unclear D gene. With 4 bases removed from V and 6 bases from J, the gap between germline ends came to 14 bases. This CDR3 region has 14 residues. Germline lookup yields CDR1 SGHRS and CDR2 YFSETQ. The CDR3 here is CASSRASTTNEQFF. CDR3 sequence (DNA): TGCGCCAGCAGCCGCGCCTCAACCACCAATGAGCAGTTCTTC.

J is TRBJ1-5 and V is TRBV4-1; D unresolved. The CDR3 contains 15 residues. Germline V gene sequence: CDR1 MGHRA, CDR2 YSYEKL. The V and J ends lost 0 bases and 1 base respectively, with 7 bases between them. The CDR3 loop reads CASSQDQASNQPQHF. The CDR3 DNA follows: TGCGCCAGCAGCCAAGATCAGGCCAGCAATCAGCCCCAGCATTTT.

The V call is TRBV29-1, the J call TRBJ2-1; 14 bases fit TRBD2. V lost 6 bases and J lost 8; bases outside the gene matches: 0. The length of the CDR3 is 12 residues. CDR1 and CDR2 (germline): SQVTM, ANQGSEA. The CDR3: CSVTSGRDEQFF. The CDR3 nucleotides read TGCAGCGTGACTAGCGGGAGGGATGAGCAGTTCTTC.

Many counts were recorded for this clonotype. V is TRBV4-3 and J is TRBJ1-1, with D perhaps matching TRBD1 (5 bases). Germline CDR1 reads LGHNA; CDR2 reads YSLEER. Deletions cut 0 bases from V and 4 bases from J, with 12 bases between. The CDR3 loop spans 15 amino acids. The CDR3 spells CASSQEAGRVTEAFF. In DNA form, the CDR3 reads TGCGCCAGCAGCCAAGAGGCAGGGAGGGTCACTGAAGCTTTCTTT.

This clonotype was seen ten or more times. The chain couples TRBV28 to TRBJ2-7, with D perhaps TRBD1 (6 bases). The CDR3 sequence is 14 residues long. Trimming took off 3 bases at V and 2 bases at J, with 11 bases between the two ends. Looked up from germline, CDR1 is MDHEN and CDR2 is SYDVKM. The CDR3 nucleotides read TGTGCCAGCAGTTTCGGCGGACAGACCTACGAGCAGTACTTC. Amino acids: CASSFGGQTYEQYF.

This clonotype appeared many times. The chain joins TRBV29-1 to TRBJ2-5, with TRBD2 matching over 10 bases. Germline CDR1 and CDR2: SQVTM and ANQGSEA. Trimming removed 0 bases from V and 13 bases from J; junction bases left unmatched: 5. This CDR3 contains 12 residues. The CDR3 DNA reads TGCAGCGTTGAAGATCTAGCGGGAGTACTGTACTTC. Its translation is CSVEDLAGVLYF.

This chain uses TRBV4-1 with TRBJ2-3; TRBD1 is a possible D gene (5 bases). CDR1 and CDR2 from the germline V gene are MGHRA and YSYEKL. The germline V and J ends were trimmed by 2 bases and 14 bases, with 17 bases remaining between them. This CDR3 is built from 13 residues. The CDR3 reads CASSQQSRENLYF. The CDR3, as DNA: TGCGCCAGCAGCCAACAATCCAGGGAAAATCTGTATTTT.

The chain has TRBV29-1 and TRBJ2-3, with D possibly matching TRBD2 (7 bases). The V and J ends lost 0 bases and 1 base respectively, with 20 bases between them. The CDR3 loop spans 18 amino acids. From germline, CDR1 is SQVTM and CDR2 ANQGSEA. The CDR3 coding sequence is TGCAGCGTTGAAGACCACAATAGGGGGGGAGGGGGCACAGATACGCAGTATTTT. Protein: CSVEDHNRGGGGTDTQYF.

This chain links TRBV5-1 with TRBJ1-5; D is ambiguous. Trimming removed 4 bases at V and 0 bases at J, with 11 bases between. Germline CDR1 is SGHRS and CDR2 is YFSETQ. The CDR3 is made up of 15 amino acids. This CDR3 reads CASSLGGDSNQPQHF. CDR3 DNA: TGCGCCAGCAGCCTTGGCGGCGATAGCAATCAGCCCCAGCATTTT.

Of note for this clonotype: One base away lies a much larger clone, so this may be a sequencing read error. This chain links TRBV28 with TRBJ2-4, with a tentative D call TRBD2 (5 bases). Germline V CDR1 and CDR2: MDHEN, SYDVKM. The CDR3 totals 16 residues. The CDR3 reads CASSLSMGVAKNVQYF. CDR3 nucleotides: TGTGCCAGCAGTTTATCAATGGGAGTAGCCAAAAACGTTCAGTACTTC. Based on the CDR3 plus reference TRBV28 and TRBJ2-4, the full variable domain is DVKVTQSSRYLVKRTGEKVFLECVQDMDHENMFWYRQDPGLGLRLIYFSYDVKMKEKGDIPEGYSVSREKKERFSLILESASTNQTSMYLCASSLSMGVAKNVQYFGAGTRLSVL.

The rearrangement joins TRBV4-3 to TRBJ1-5; a possible D gene is TRBD1 (5 bases). Per germline, CDR1 LGHNA and CDR2 YSLEER. V gave up 0 bases and J gave up 5 bases, with 8 bases separating them. The CDR3 is 14 amino acids. CDR3 in amino acids: CASSQETGDQPQHF. As DNA, the CDR3 is TGCGCCAGCAGCCAAGAGACGGGGGATCAGCCCCAGCATTTT.

Only a few counts were recorded for this clonotype. The chain joins TRBV7-2 to TRBJ2-1; possibly TRBD2 for D (7 bases). Trimming pared 3 bases from V and 6 bases from J, leaving 15 bases between. The CDR3 spans 15 residues. Germline CDR1 SGHTA, CDR2 FQGNSA. CDR3 sequence: CASSLGRGAFNEQFF. The CDR3 DNA reads as TGTGCCAGCAGCTTGGGACGGGGGGCATTCAATGAGCAGTTCTTC.

The chain carries TRBV28 and TRBJ2-7; 7 bases line up with TRBD1. V shed 7 bases, J shed 3 bases, and the junction held 9 bases outside the gene matches. The CDR3 contains 14 residues. Germline V gives CDR1 MDHEN, CDR2 SYDVKM. CDR3 DNA: TGTGCCAGCACCATTGGGGACAGACTCTACGAGCAGTACTTC. It yields the protein CASTIGDRLYEQYF.

The table lists this clonotype with a few counts. This sequence joins TRBV20-1 and TRBJ2-3, with 10 nucleotides matching TRBD2. Germline CDR1 DFQATT, CDR2 SNEGSKA (reference sequence). J lost 2 bases, V lost 5 bases, and 4 bases had no gene match. The CDR3 length is 14 residues. CDR3 coding DNA: TGCAGTGCTTCAGCGGGAGGGCCCACAGATACGCAGTATTTT. It codes for CSASAGGPTDTQYF.

This clonotype was counted at least ten times. The genes are TRBV20-1 and TRBJ2-5; 12 bases agree with TRBD1. V shed 2 bases and J 4 bases; nucleotides not matched to a gene: 11. This CDR3 spans 17 amino acids. The V gene's germline CDR1 is DFQATT and CDR2 SNEGSKA (reference sequence). The CDR3 spells CSARPPGGTGGSETQYF. The CDR3, as DNA: TGCAGTGCTAGACCCCCCGGTGGGACAGGGGGCTCAGAGACCCAGTACTTC.

The V call is TRBV15, the J call TRBJ2-5; D remains unclear. Trimming left V 0 bases short and J 2 bases short, with 7 bases between. The CDR3 extends over 14 amino acids. Germline-derived CDR1 and CDR2 are LNHNV and YYDKDF (reference sequence). CDR3 protein: CATSRDPQQETQYF. The CDR3, as DNA: TGTGCCACCAGCAGAGATCCACAGCAAGAGACCCAGTACTTC. The full variable domain, in which reference TRBV15 and TRBJ2-5 provide the parts outside the CDR3, is DAMVIQNPRYQVTQFGKPVTLSCSQTLNHNVMYWYQQKSSQAPKLLFHYYDKDFNNEADTPDNFQSRRPNTSFCFLDIRSPGLGDTAMYLCATSRDPQQETQYFGPGTRLLVL.